One sample yielded the 2 T cell receptor beta chains listed below, sequenced in a study of graft-versus-host responses after intestinal transplantation. Which antigens these TCRs recognize remains unknown. The protocol was immunoSEQ multiplex PCR, while the TCRdb copy is restricted to in-frame clones and leaves out a portion. The sample records 75,000 to 100,000 clones, approximately 90% being singletons. The source was unstimulated CD4+ T cells sorted from spleen or lymph node cells, collected before intestinal transplant. These receptors all stem from a human donor who received an intestinal transplant.

The gene calls are TRBV5-1 and TRBJ2-3; 13 nucleotides match TRBD2. The CDR3 covers 15 residues. Germline V gene sequence: CDR1 SGHRS, CDR2 YFSETQ. The V gene end was trimmed by 1 base and the J gene end by 7 bases; junction bases not matched to a gene: 3. CDR3 residues: CASSLRTSGGNTQYF. In DNA form, the CDR3 reads TGCGCCAGCAGCTTGAGGACTAGCGGGGGAAATACGCAGTATTTT.

This clone has only one observation. Other DNA sequences of this sample code for an identical CDR3. The V and J genes are TRBV6-5 and TRBJ2-6, with 7 bases aligning to TRBD1. The junction had 4 bases not matched to a gene; V was cut back by 6 bases and J by 2 bases. The CDR3 has 15 residues. Germline V lookup: CDR1 MNHEY, CDR2 SVGAGI. Written as DNA, the CDR3 is TGTGCCAGCAGGAAGACAGGGACTGGGGCCAACGTCCTGACTTTC. Encoded protein: CASRKTGTGANVLTF.